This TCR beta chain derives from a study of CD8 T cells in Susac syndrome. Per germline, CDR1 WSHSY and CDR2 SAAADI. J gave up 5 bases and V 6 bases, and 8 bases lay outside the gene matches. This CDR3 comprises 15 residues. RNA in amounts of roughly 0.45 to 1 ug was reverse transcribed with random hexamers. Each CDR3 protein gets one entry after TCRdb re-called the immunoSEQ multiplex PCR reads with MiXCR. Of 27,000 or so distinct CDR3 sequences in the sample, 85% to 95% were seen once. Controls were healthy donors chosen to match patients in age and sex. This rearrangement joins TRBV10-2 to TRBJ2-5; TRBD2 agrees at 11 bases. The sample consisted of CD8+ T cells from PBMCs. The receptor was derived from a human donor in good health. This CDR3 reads CASSLLAGGYETQYF. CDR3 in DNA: TGCGCCAGCAGCCTTCTAGCGGGGGGTTATGAGACCCAGTACTTC.